This record covers a single T cell receptor (beta chain). What it recognizes is unknown. This entry is derived from a study of OX40 agonist ivuxolimab in advanced cancers. Background on the study: Melanoma, hepatocellular carcinoma, head and neck or renal cell cancer occurred in dose-escalation patients.

Drawing of blood for sampling happened at baseline, at cycle 4 day 1, and at cycle 7 day 1. CDR1 MGHRA and CDR2 YSYEKL come from the germline V gene. The V segment lost 0 bases and the J segment 8 bases; nucleotides outside the gene matches: 7. The CDR3 totals 17 residues. Repertoires were generated with immunoSEQ multiplex PCR, while TCRdb's copy carries only in-frame clones and drops some. The table records 100,000 or so clones, about nine tenths of them present only once. Study outcomes and limitations: With doses of 0.1-3.0 mg/kg, partial responders showed among the lowest clonal expansion.

The rearrangement joins TRBV4-1 to TRBJ1-4, with 12 bases lining up with TRBD1. The receptor comes from an adult with an advanced solid tumor such as melanoma, head and neck, liver or kidney cancer. Sequencing used CD4+ or CD8+ T cells sorted from blood, obtained in a trial of the OX40 agonist ivuxolimab. CDR3 protein: CASSQDRRDRGQEKLFF. CDR3 nucleotide sequence: TGCGCCAGCAGCCAAGATAGACGGGACAGGGGGCAGGAAAAACTGTTTTTT.